Listed here are 9 T cell receptor beta chains from one sample, sequenced in a study of blood T cell repertoires in COVID-19. The repertoire was sequenced with immunoSEQ multiplex PCR; TCRdb's copy has only in-frame clones and lacks some. The data show 50,000 to 80,000 clones, about four fifths seen once. Sequencing was performed on peripheral blood. The source of these receptors is a human donor in a cohort sampled during active COVID-19.

This clone was seen only a few times. The J gene is TRBJ2-7, the V gene TRBV7-2; 7 nucleotides match TRBD2. CDR3 length: 15 amino acids. The trim removed 3 bases at V and 2 bases at J, leaving 7 bases unmatched. Germline loops: CDR1 SGHTA, CDR2 FQGNSA. CDR3 residues: CASSLALADPYEQYF. CDR3 DNA sequence: TGTGCCAGCAGCTTGGCCCTAGCGGATCCCTACGAGCAGTACTTC.

This clone was recorded once. The V gene is TRBV19, the J gene TRBJ1-2; 7 positions agree with TRBD1. CDR1 and CDR2 (germline): LNHDA, SQIVND (reference sequence). With 1 base clipped from V and 0 bases from J, the junction kept 5 bases outside the gene matches. The CDR3 consists of 16 residues. CDR3 coding DNA: TGTGCCAGTAGTATAGGTCCGGGACAGCCTAACTATGGCTACACCTTC. As protein: CASSIGPGQPNYGYTF.

DNA of the CDR3: TGTGCCAGCTCAGTTGCAGTTAATTCACCCCTCCACTTT. As protein: CASSVAVNSPLHF. This chain joins TRBV18 and TRBJ1-6, with unresolved D. This CDR3 spans 13 amino acids. V was clipped by 5 bases and J by 6 bases, with 8 bases between them. Germline V gene lookup returns CDR1 KGHSH and CDR2 LQKENI.

This clone was seen more than once but under ten times. The chain employs TRBV9 and TRBJ1-1, with a tentative D call TRBD1 (6 bases). V was clipped by 2 bases and J by 2 bases, with 10 bases between them. Germline V gene sequence: CDR1 SGDLS, CDR2 YYNGEE. The CDR3 runs to 14 residues. The CDR3 DNA reads as TGTGCCAGCAGCGTGATGGACAGTAACACTGAAGCTTTCTTT. Translated, it gives CASSVMDSNTEAFF.

The rearrangement uses TRBV27 and TRBJ2-7; the match to TRBD1 covers 8 bases. Germline V gives CDR1 MNHEY, CDR2 SMNVEV (reference sequence). This CDR3 has 14 amino acids. V lost 5 bases and J lost 2; bases outside the gene matches: 5. The CDR3 sequence is CASSPSRGPYEQYF. CDR3 coding DNA: TGTGCCAGCAGTCCCAGCAGGGGGCCCTACGAGCAGTACTTC.

The chain joins TRBV18 to TRBJ2-1; TRBD2 aligns across 14 bases. V lost 3 bases to trimming and J lost 4 bases; unmatched junction nucleotides: 5. Germline values: CDR1 KGHSH, CDR2 LQKENI. The CDR3 totals 17 residues. The CDR3 nucleotides read TGTGCCAGCTCACCCGGGACTAGCGGGGGAAAATACAATGAGCAGTTCTTC. Translating gives CASSPGTSGGKYNEQFF.

This rearrangement joins TRBV11-3 to TRBJ2-5, with 8 nucleotides matching TRBD2. V gave up 1 base and J gave up 5 bases; unmatched junction bases: 9. Germline V gene sequence: CDR1 SGHNT, CDR2 YENEEA. This CDR3 spans 16 amino acids. The CDR3, as DNA: TGTGCCAGCAGCTTAGTTTCCCGGACTAGCTCCGAGACCCAGTACTTC. Residues: CASSLVSRTSSETQYF.

This chain links TRBV6-5 with TRBJ1-5; D is unresolved. This CDR3 is 13 amino acids long. In germline, CDR1 is MNHEY, CDR2 SVGAGI. With 6 bases removed from V and 0 bases from J, the gap between germline ends came to 6 bases. The CDR3 nucleotides are TGTGCCAGCAGCTCTTATAGCAATCAGCCCCAGCATTTT. Protein: CASSSYSNQPQHF.

The gene calls are TRBV7-9 and TRBJ1-1, with TRBD1 matching over 8 bases. V was pared by 5 bases and J by 4 bases, with 9 bases of the junction left unmatched. CDR3 length equals 15 residues. Per the germline V gene, CDR1 is SEHNR and CDR2 is FQNEAQ (reference sequence). CDR3 DNA sequence: TGTGCCAGCAGCCAACAGACAGGGGTACGCACTGAAGCTTTCTTT. Translation: CASSQQTGVRTEAFF.